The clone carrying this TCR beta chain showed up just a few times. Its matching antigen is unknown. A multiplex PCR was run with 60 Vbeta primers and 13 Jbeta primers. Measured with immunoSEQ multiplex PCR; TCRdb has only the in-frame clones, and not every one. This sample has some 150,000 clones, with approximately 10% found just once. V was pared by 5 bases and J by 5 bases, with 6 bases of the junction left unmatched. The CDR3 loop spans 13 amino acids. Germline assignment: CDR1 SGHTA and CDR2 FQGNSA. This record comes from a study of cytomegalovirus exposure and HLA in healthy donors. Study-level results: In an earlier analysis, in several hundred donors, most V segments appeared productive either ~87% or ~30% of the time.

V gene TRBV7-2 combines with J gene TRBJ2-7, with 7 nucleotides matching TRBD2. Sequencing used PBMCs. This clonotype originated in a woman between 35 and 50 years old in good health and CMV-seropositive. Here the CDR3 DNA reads TGTGCCAGCAGCCCCAGCGGGGTCCACGAGCAGTACTTC. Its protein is CASSPSGVHEQYF. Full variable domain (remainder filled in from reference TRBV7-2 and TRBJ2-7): GAGVSQSPSNKVTEKGKDVELRCDPISGHTALYWYRQSLGQGLEFLIYFQGNSAPDKSGLPSDRFSAERTGGSVSTLTIQRTQQEDSAVYLCASSPSGVHEQYFGPGTRLTVT.